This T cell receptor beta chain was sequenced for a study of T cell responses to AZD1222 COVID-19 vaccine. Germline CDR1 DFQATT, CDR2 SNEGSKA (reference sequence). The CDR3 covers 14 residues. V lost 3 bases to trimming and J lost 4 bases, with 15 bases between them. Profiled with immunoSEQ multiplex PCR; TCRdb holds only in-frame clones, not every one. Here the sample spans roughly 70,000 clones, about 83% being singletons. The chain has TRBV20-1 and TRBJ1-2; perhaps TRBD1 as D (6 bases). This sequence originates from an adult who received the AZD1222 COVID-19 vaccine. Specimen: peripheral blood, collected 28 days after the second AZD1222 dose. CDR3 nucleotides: TGCAGTGCTAGTAAGCCGGGGGCGGGCTATGGCTACACCTTC. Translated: CSASKPGAGYGYTF.